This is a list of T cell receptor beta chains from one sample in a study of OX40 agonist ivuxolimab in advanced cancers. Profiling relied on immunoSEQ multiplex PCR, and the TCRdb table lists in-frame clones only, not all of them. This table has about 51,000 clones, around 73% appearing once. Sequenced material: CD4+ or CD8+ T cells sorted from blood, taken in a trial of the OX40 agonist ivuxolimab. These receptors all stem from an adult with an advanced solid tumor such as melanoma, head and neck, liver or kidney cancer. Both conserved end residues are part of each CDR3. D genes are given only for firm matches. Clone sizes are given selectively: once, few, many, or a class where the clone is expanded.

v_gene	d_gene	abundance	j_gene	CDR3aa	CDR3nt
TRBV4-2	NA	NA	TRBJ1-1	CASSNRGVAFF	TGTGCCAGCAGCAACCGGGGGGTAGCTTTCTTT
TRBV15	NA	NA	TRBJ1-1	CATSRSLGGTEAFF	TGTGCCACCAGCAGATCGTTAGGGGGCACTGAAGCTTTCTTT
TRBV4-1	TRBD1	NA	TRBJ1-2	CASSRGPLDRVHGYTF	TGCGCCAGCAGCCGCGGCCCCCTGGACAGGGTCCATGGCTACACCTTC
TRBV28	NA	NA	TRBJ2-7	CASSRLEQYF	TGTGCCAGCAGTCGGCTGGAGCAGTACTTC
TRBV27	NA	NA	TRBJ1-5	CASSPSRGQPQHF	TGTGCCAGCAGTCCTAGCAGGGGACAGCCCCAGCATTTT
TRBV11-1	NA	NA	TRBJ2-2	CASSLWGVGELFF	TGTGCCAGCAGCTTATGGGGGGTCGGGGAGCTGTTTTTT
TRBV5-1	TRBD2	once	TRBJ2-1	CASREGGLAALNEQFF	TGCGCCAGCAGAGAAGGGGGACTAGCGGCATTAAATGAGCAGTTCTTC
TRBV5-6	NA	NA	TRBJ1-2	CASSGQGLWGYTF	TGTGCCAGCAGCGGACAAGGGCTGTGGGGCTACACCTTC
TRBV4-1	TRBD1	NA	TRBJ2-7	CASSQLRTGDKREQYF	TGCGCCAGCAGCCAGCTAAGGACAGGGGATAAAAGGGAGCAGTACTTC
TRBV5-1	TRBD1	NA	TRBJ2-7	CASSFRQGNYEQYF	TGCGCCAGCAGCTTCCGACAGGGTAACTACGAGCAGTACTTC
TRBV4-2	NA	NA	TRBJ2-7	CASSPGWVASYEQYF	TGTGCCAGCAGTCCCGGGTGGGTGGCCTCCTACGAGCAGTACTTC
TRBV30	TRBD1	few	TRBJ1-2	CAWTLPGQGSRGYTF	TGTGCCTGGACCCTTCCGGGACAGGGATCTCGGGGCTACACCTTC
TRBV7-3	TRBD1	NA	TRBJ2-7	CASSVSLQGSYEQYF	TGTGCCAGCAGCGTTAGTTTACAGGGGTCCTACGAGCAGTACTTC
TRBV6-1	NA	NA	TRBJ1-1	CASSEGGSEGEAFF	TGTGCCAGCAGTGAAGGCGGGTCCGAGGGAGAAGCTTTCTTT
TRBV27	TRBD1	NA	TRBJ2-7	CASSRYGTGSYEQYF	TGTGCCAGCAGCCGATACGGGACAGGCTCCTACGAGCAGTACTTC
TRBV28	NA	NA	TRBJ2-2	CASSRLRTRDTGELFF	TGTGCCAGCAGCCGCCTCCGGACTCGTGACACCGGGGAGCTGTTTTTT
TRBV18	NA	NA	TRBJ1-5	CASSPVGAGSNQPQHF	TGTGCCAGCTCACCAGTAGGGGCTGGGAGCAATCAGCCCCAGCATTTT
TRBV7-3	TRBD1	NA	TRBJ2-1	CASSLVGQGAYNEQFF	TGTGCCAGCAGCTTAGTGGGACAGGGGGCTTACAATGAGCAGTTCTTC
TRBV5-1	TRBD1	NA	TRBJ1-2	CASSPGTVDPYGYTF	TGCGCCAGCAGCCCGGGGACAGTCGATCCCTATGGCTACACCTTC
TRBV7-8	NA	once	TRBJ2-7	CASSQTTGSNYEQYF	TGTGCCAGCAGCCAGACTACGGGGAGTAACTACGAGCAGTACTTC
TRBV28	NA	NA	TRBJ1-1	CASSPPHATEAFF	TGTGCCAGCAGTCCACCCCACGCCACTGAAGCTTTCTTT
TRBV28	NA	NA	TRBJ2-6	CASSFRVVSGANVLTF	TGTGCCAGCAGTTTCCGGGTTGTCTCTGGGGCCAACGTCCTGACTTTC
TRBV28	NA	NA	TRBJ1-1	CASSLELGLNTEAFF	TGTGCCAGCAGTTTAGAGCTGGGGCTGAACACTGAAGCTTTCTTT
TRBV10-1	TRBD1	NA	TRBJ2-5	CASSASDRETQYF	TGCGCCAGCAGCGCTTCGGACAGGGAGACCCAGTACTTC
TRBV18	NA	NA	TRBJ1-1	CASSERLENTEAFF	TGTGCCAGCTCAGAACGACTGGAGAACACTGAAGCTTTCTTT
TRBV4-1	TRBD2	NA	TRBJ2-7	CASSQGRLAAYEQYF	TGCGCCAGCAGCCAGGGTAGACTAGCGGCCTACGAGCAGTACTTC
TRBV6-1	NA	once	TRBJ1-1	CASRRTLGERAEAFF	TGTGCCAGTAGACGAACCCTCGGGGAGCGAGCTGAAGCTTTCTTT
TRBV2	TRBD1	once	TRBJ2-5	CASSAGQEETQYF	TGTGCCAGCAGTGCGGGACAGGAAGAGACCCAGTACTTC
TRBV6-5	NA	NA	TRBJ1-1	CASTSSRGTEAFF	TGTGCCAGCACCAGCTCCAGGGGAACTGAAGCTTTCTTT
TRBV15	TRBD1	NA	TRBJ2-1	CATSRRQGSSYNEQFF	TGTGCCACCAGCCGCAGACAGGGTAGCTCCTACAATGAGCAGTTCTTC
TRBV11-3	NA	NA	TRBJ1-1	CASSFSWDTEAFF	TGTGCCAGCAGCTTCTCGTGGGACACTGAAGCTTTCTTT
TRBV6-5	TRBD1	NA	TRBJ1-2	CASSLPGQDRGYTF	TGTGCCAGCAGTCTTCCGGGACAGGATCGTGGCTACACCTTC
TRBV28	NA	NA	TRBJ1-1	CASSLSQGMNTEAFF	TGTGCCAGCAGTTTAAGCCAGGGCATGAACACTGAAGCTTTCTTT
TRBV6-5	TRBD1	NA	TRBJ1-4	CASSYQEPGQGVKLFF	TGTGCCAGCAGTTACCAGGAGCCGGGACAGGGAGTGAAACTGTTTTTT
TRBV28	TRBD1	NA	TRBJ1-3	CASSSPGSGTGSGNTIYF	TGTGCCAGCAGCTCACCTGGATCCGGGACAGGGTCCGGAAACACCATATATTTT
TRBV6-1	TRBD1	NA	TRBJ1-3	CASSGPSGQVFGNTIYF	TGTGCCAGCAGTGGACCTTCGGGACAGGTTTTTGGAAACACCATATATTTT
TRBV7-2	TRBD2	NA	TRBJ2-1	CASSQLAGVVYNEQFF	TGTGCCAGCAGCCAACTAGCGGGAGTCGTCTACAATGAGCAGTTCTTC
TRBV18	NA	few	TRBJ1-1	CASSPITRQGSEAFF	TGTGCCAGCTCACCCATAACTCGGCAGGGCTCTGAAGCTTTCTTT
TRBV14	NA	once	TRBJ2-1	CASSQSSGWYNEQFF	TGTGCCAGCAGCCAGTCGAGCGGGTGGTACAATGAGCAGTTCTTC
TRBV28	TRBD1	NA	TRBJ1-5	CASSYVRDRGRNQPQHF	TGTGCCAGCAGTTACGTCCGGGACAGGGGTCGGAATCAGCCCCAGCATTTT
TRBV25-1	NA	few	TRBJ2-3	CASSAGSTQYF	TGTGCCAGCAGTGCAGGCAGTACGCAGTATTTT
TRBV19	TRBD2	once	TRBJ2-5	CASSRIQREGNF	TGTGCCAGTAGTAGAATACAGCGGGAGGGGAACTTC
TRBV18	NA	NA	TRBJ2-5	CASSPGQETQYF	TGTGCCAGCTCACCAGGGCAAGAGACCCAGTACTTC
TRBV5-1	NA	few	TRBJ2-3	CASSLGGPSTDTQYF	TGCGCCAGCAGCTTGGGCGGACCGAGCACAGATACGCAGTATTTT